These T cell receptor beta chains were read from a single sample in a study of T cell repertoires in cytomegalovirus infection. Each CDR3 protein is one row after TCRdb ran MiXCR on the reads. Of approximately 250,000 distinct CDR3 sequences listed, 6.5% are singletons. The sequencing input was PBMCs. The origin of the receptors is a human donor in good health (CMV status not recorded). Some clones in this sample may be carry-over from other donors' samples. Each CDR3 is given without its conserved first and last residue. Each record gives: V gene, J gene, CDR3 protein.

>TRBV29-1|TRBJ1-1
SVEAYTEAF
>TRBV9|TRBJ2-1
ASSAIRGGYNEQF
>TRBV7-3|TRBJ2-6
ASSPIVSGANVLT
>TRBV10-3|TRBJ1-2
AISQQDANYGYT
>TRBV6-2/TRBV6-3|TRBJ2-1
ASSPLGQPAYNEQF
>TRBV11-2|TRBJ2-2
ASSNNRGQIGELF
>TRBV29-1|TRBJ2-2
SGVGQAGAGELF
>TRBV5-1|TRBJ2-2
ASSLRTSGGVTGELF
>TRBV7-2|TRBJ1-2
ASSLAPQANYGYT
>TRBV7-2|TRBJ2-5
ASSLVTETQY
>TRBV4-1|TRBJ1-1
ASSHGGGGNTEAF
>TRBV7-2|TRBJ2-5
ASSLRGALETQY
>TRBV12-3/TRBV12-4|TRBJ1-1
ASSLWQMNTEAF
>TRBV7-2|TRBJ2-3
ASSWVRGYTDTQY
>TRBV2|TRBJ1-1
ASTTPGHTEAF
>TRBV18|TRBJ1-2
ASSAQGTVSSYGYT
>TRBV14|TRBJ2-2
ASSQASANTGELF
>TRBV7-8|TRBJ2-3
ASSSRLAGNTDTQY
>TRBV2|TRBJ2-2
ASSDRHYNTGELF
>TRBV29-1|TRBJ2-7
SVGGIAREQY
>TRBV20-1|TRBJ2-5
SARHLAGGPETQY
>TRBV6-2/TRBV6-3|TRBJ2-7
ASRRTGVDYEQY
>TRBV6-5|TRBJ1-4
ASRSEDATNEKLF
>TRBV2|TRBJ1-6
ASTLDRGSPLH
>TRBV28|TRBJ2-7
ASSPVAYEQY
>TRBV29-1|TRBJ2-5
SVDWGPKGETQY
>TRBV7-6|TRBJ1-1
ASSLAPGTEAF
>TRBV25-1|TRBJ1-3
ASSERAGLSGNTIY
>TRBV19|TRBJ1-4
ASSASGNEKLF
>TRBV20-1|TRBJ2-1
SAGQGQGPYNEQF
>TRBV7-2|TRBJ1-5
ASSRAGYNQPQH
>TRBV5-1|TRBJ1-1
ASSLRTSGTEAF
>TRBV2|TRBJ1-3
ASSWDSRISGNTIY
>TRBV7-9|TRBJ2-7
ASSLIAGRRGEQY
>TRBV7-2|TRBJ1-2
ASSLGSINYGYT
>TRBV20-1|TRBJ1-2
SARGTGRGNYGYT
>TRBV13|TRBJ2-2
ASSATGDVDTGELF
>TRBV7-8|TRBJ1-1
ASSLALGTGVAF
>TRBV5-4|TRBJ2-2
ASSFDSSGGADGELF
>TRBV25-1|TRBJ1-2
ASSYEYGYT
>TRBV2|TRBJ1-1
ASSAAQGTTEAF